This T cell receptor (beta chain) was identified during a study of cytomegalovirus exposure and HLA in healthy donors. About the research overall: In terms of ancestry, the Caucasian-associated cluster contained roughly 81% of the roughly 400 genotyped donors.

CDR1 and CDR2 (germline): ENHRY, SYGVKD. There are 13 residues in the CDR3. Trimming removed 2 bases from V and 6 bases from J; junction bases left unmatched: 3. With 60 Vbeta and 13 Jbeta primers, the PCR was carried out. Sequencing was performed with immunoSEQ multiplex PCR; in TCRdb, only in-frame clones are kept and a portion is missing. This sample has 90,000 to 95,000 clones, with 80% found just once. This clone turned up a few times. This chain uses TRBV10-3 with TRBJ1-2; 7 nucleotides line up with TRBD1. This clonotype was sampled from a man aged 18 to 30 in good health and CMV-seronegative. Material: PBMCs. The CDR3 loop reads CAISETQGHGYTF. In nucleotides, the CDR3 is TGTGCCATCAGTGAGACACAGGGGCATGGCTACACCTTC.